This entry lists 24 T cell receptor beta chains sequenced from one sample in a study of cytomegalovirus exposure and HLA in healthy donors (dated by TCRdb to 2016 to 2017). To prepare the library, the immunoSEQ multiplex PCR assay was applied. A mixture of 60 forward primers for TCR Vbeta segments and 13 reverse primers for TCR Jbeta segments was used in the multiplex PCR. TCRdb re-hosts the immuneACCESS table, in-frame sequences only. Its copies lack some clones; in the studies checked, an unresolved V gene accounts for under half of them, and the cause for the rest is not known. This sample is represented by some 220,000 clones; about 85% of them were singletons. About 0.25% of the sample lies in the top ten. Specimen: PBMCs. The receptor set was obtained from a girl aged 2 to 9 in good health and CMV-seronegative.

The V call is TRBV7-9, the J call TRBJ2-1, with D possibly being TRBD1 (5 bases). CDR1 is SEHNR, CDR2 FQNEAQ, per germline (reference sequence). The CDR3 loop spans 12 amino acids. V shed 7 bases and J shed 8 bases, with 12 bases lying between them. The CDR3 nucleotides read TGTGCCAGCACCATCAGGGCCGATGAGCAGTTCTTC. Translating it yields CASTIRADEQFF.

The gene calls are TRBV5-1 and TRBJ2-3; 11 nucleotides agree with TRBD2. V trimming: 4 bases; J trimming: 2 bases; junction bases outside the gene matches: 6. Germline V gene lookup returns CDR1 SGHRS and CDR2 YFSETQ. This CDR3 is built from 16 residues. The CDR3 here is CASSALAGATTDTQYF. The CDR3 DNA sequence: TGCGCCAGCAGCGCACTAGCGGGGGCCACCACAGATACGCAGTATTTT.

This chain joins TRBV14 and TRBJ2-7, with 10 bases that match TRBD1. V lost 3 bases and J lost 3; bases outside the gene matches: 5. Germline V gene data show CDR1 as SGHDN and CDR2 as FVKESK. CDR3 length: 15 residues. As DNA, the CDR3 is TGTGCCAGCAGCCAGGGGACAGGGGTGAGCTACGAGCAGTACTTC. The encoded protein is CASSQGTGVSYEQYF.

The chain employs TRBV5-4 and TRBJ2-7; a possible D gene is TRBD2 (6 bases). CDR3 length: 13 residues. Trimming took 2 bases from V and 4 from J, leaving 10 bases between them. CDR1 and CDR2 (germline): SGHNT, YYREEE (reference sequence). CDR3: CASSLFGGYEQYF. In DNA form, the CDR3 reads TGTGCCAGCAGCTTATTCGGGGGATACGAGCAGTACTTC.

This clone was seen a few times. V gene TRBV15 combines with J gene TRBJ1-5; D uncertain. V was shortened by 1 base and J by 9 bases, with 13 bases between the two germline ends. This CDR3 is built from 14 residues. CDR1 and CDR2 (germline): LNHNV, YYDKDF (reference sequence). In DNA form, the CDR3 reads TGTGCCACCAGCAGAGGTGTAGAGGCAAGGCCCCAGCATTTT. Translation gives CATSRGVEARPQHF.

This chain links TRBV13 with TRBJ1-1; a weak D match, TRBD1 (6 bases). Per the germline V gene, CDR1 is PRHDT and CDR2 is FYEKMQ (reference sequence). The CDR3 is 17 residues long. The V end lost 5 bases, the J end lost 0 bases, and 19 bases lay between the germline ends. The CDR3 nucleotides read TGTGCCAGCAGCCCCAGAGGGGGAAATAGGATGAACACTGAAGCTTTCTTT. It codes for CASSPRGGNRMNTEAFF.

CDR3 protein: CASSQTGPNEQFF. CDR3 nucleotides: TGTGCCAGCAGCCAGACAGGGCCCAATGAGCAGTTCTTC. V gene TRBV7-9 combines with J gene TRBJ2-1, with 7 nucleotides matching TRBD1. Germline loops: CDR1 SEHNR, CDR2 FQNEAQ (reference sequence). The CDR3 length is 13 residues. The trim removed 5 bases at V and 6 bases at J, leaving 4 bases unmatched.

The CDR3 loop is CASSIRGFGYEQYF. Here the CDR3 DNA reads TGTGCCAGTAGTATACGGGGGTTTGGGTACGAGCAGTACTTC. J is TRBJ2-7 and V is TRBV19, with D maybe TRBD2 (6 bases). V was clipped by 2 bases and J by 4 bases, with 12 bases between them. The CDR3 sequence is 14 residues long. The V gene's germline CDR1 is LNHDA and CDR2 SQIVND (reference sequence).

This chain links TRBV19 with TRBJ1-3; D is perhaps TRBD1 (5 bases). Trimming took off 7 bases at V and 0 bases at J, with 7 bases between the two ends. Germline lookup yields CDR1 LNHDA and CDR2 SQIVND (reference sequence). The CDR3 is 13 amino acids. The CDR3 protein is CASTGGSGNTIYF. The CDR3, as DNA: TGTGCCAGTACGGGGGGCTCTGGAAACACCATATATTTT.

The chain joins TRBV5-1 to TRBJ2-1, with 14 nucleotides matching TRBD2. This CDR3 contains 15 residues. CDR1 and CDR2 from the germline V gene are SGHRS and YFSETQ. Trimming at V came to 4 bases and at J to 6 bases, leaving 3 bases not matched to a gene. The CDR3 DNA reads as TGCGCCAGCAGCGCGACTAGCGGGGGGGTCAATGAGCAGTTCTTC. Its translation: CASSATSGGVNEQFF.

The chain combines TRBV7-3 with TRBJ2-3, with D possibly TRBD2 on 5 matching bases. Germline V gene data show CDR1 as SGHTA and CDR2 as FQGTGA. V was cut by 2 bases and J by 4 bases, with 10 bases left in between. The CDR3 sequence is 14 residues long. The CDR3 here is CASSLGLLADTQYF. The CDR3 DNA reads as TGTGCCAGCAGCTTAGGACTCCTCGCAGATACGCAGTATTTT.

The rearrangement links TRBV11-2 to TRBJ1-2; 8 nucleotides align to TRBD1. In germline, CDR1 is SGHAT, CDR2 FQNNGV. The CDR3 runs 16 residues. V dropped 1 base and J dropped 4; count of bases not matched to a gene: 8. For the CDR3, the DNA is TGTGCCAGCAGCTTAGCCGGGACAGGAGGGGTCTATGGCTACACCTTC. Translated, it gives CASSLAGTGGVYGYTF.

The genes are TRBV5-1 and TRBJ1-1; D not certain. The CDR3 runs 15 residues. Germline assignment: CDR1 SGHRS and CDR2 YFSETQ. Trimming took off 7 bases at V and 1 base at J, with 17 bases between the two ends. The CDR3 DNA reads as TGCGCCAGCTCTCCTGGCCCACCCGAGAACACTGAAGCTTTCTTT. Translated, it gives CASSPGPPENTEAFF.

The rearrangement links TRBV30 to TRBJ2-3, with 7 bases aligning to TRBD2. This CDR3 has 15 residues. V shed 4 bases, J shed 0 bases, and the junction held 7 bases outside the gene matches. Germline V gene sequence: CDR1 GTSNPN, CDR2 SVGIG (reference sequence). CDR3 residues: CAWNLKAGSTDTQYF. The DNA for the CDR3 is TGTGCCTGGAATTTAAAAGCGGGGAGCACAGATACGCAGTATTTT.

The chain is built from TRBV18 and TRBJ2-5; TRBD2 agrees at 10 bases. Germline CDR1 reads KGHSH; CDR2 reads LQKENI. Trimming at V came to 1 base and at J to 5 bases, leaving 7 bases not matched to a gene. The CDR3 contains 16 residues. CDR3 region: CASSPREASGSETQYF. DNA of the CDR3: TGTGCCAGCTCACCACGGGAGGCTAGCGGGAGTGAGACCCAGTACTTC.

This chain joins TRBV6-5 and TRBJ2-5, with a weak D call TRBD1 (5 bases). The V end lost 2 bases, the J end lost 4 bases, and 14 bases lay between the germline ends. The CDR3 totals 15 residues. Germline assignment: CDR1 MNHEY and CDR2 SVGAGI. The CDR3 DNA follows: TGTGCCAGCAGTTACGCCGGCGTCAGGGCAGAGACCCAGTACTTC. Its translation: CASSYAGVRAETQYF.

This clone was detected only a few times. The J gene is TRBJ2-7, the V gene TRBV15, with a weak D call TRBD2 (5 bases). Trimming cost V 0 bases and J 2 bases, with 5 bases left between them. The germline V gene encodes CDR1 LNHNV and CDR2 YYDKDF (reference sequence). The CDR3 is made up of 13 amino acids. The CDR3 sequence is CATSRELAYEQYF. The CDR3 DNA follows: TGTGCCACCAGCAGAGAACTAGCCTACGAGCAGTACTTC.

The chain uses TRBV29-1 and TRBJ2-5, with 14 nucleotides matching TRBD2. The CDR3 is 15 residues long. Germline V lookup: CDR1 SQVTM, CDR2 ANQGSEA. V gave up 8 bases and J gave up 5 bases; unmatched junction bases: 10. The CDR3 is CSTWTSGRIRETQYF. CDR3 DNA: TGCAGCACCTGGACTAGCGGGAGGATTCGGGAGACCCAGTACTTC.

This rearrangement joins TRBV7-9 to TRBJ2-3; 14 positions agree with TRBD2. CDR3 size: 17 residues. Losses at the gene ends were 5 bases for V and 9 bases for J; bases not matched to a gene: 13. The germline V gene has CDR1 SEHNR and CDR2 FQNEAQ (reference sequence). This CDR3 is CASSVSEGLAGGSTQYF. The CDR3, as DNA: TGTGCCAGCAGCGTATCCGAAGGACTAGCGGGAGGAAGCACGCAGTATTTT. The entire variable domain, with the rest obtained from reference TRBV7-9 and TRBJ2-3, is as follows: DTGVSQNPRHKITKRGQNVTFRCDPISEHNRLYWYRQTLGQGPEFLTYFQNEAQLEKSRLLSDRFSAERPKGSFSTLEIQRTEQGDSAMYLCASSVSEGLAGGSTQYFGPGTRLTVL.

This sequence joins TRBV7-8 and TRBJ2-5; 12 bases fit TRBD2. The CDR3 sequence is 18 residues long. Trimming removed 1 base from V and 0 bases from J; junction bases left unmatched: 6. Per the germline V gene, CDR1 is SGHVS and CDR2 is FQNEAQ. The CDR3 nucleotides read TGTGCCAGCAGCTTAGGACTAGCGGGGGCGACGTACCAAGAGACCCAGTACTTC. This codes for CASSLGLAGATYQETQYF. Using reference TRBV7-8 and TRBJ2-5 for the parts outside the CDR3, the full variable domain is GAGVSQSPRYKVAKRGQDVALRCDPISGHVSLFWYQQALGQGPEFLTYFQNEAQLDKSGLPSDRFFAERPEGSVSTLKIQRTQQEDSAVYLCASSLGLAGATYQETQYFGPGTRLLVL.

The CDR3 sequence: CASSLTGGGPYEQYF. In DNA, the CDR3 is TGTGCCAGCAGCCTCACAGGGGGCGGACCCTACGAGCAGTACTTC. This chain links TRBV7-6 with TRBJ2-7; 9 bases map to TRBD1. V dropped 5 bases and J dropped 2; count of bases not matched to a gene: 7. From germline, CDR1 is SGHVS and CDR2 FNYEAQ. The CDR3 sequence is 15 residues long. Drawing the rest from reference TRBV7-6 and TRBJ2-7, the complete variable domain is GAGVSQSPRYKVTKRGQDVALRCDPISGHVSLYWYRQALGQGPEFLTYFNYEAQQDKSGLPNDRFSAERPEGSISTLTIQRTEQRDSAMYRCASSLTGGGPYEQYFGPGTRLTVT.

The chain employs TRBV27 and TRBJ2-2; D is ambiguous. Looked up from germline, CDR1 is MNHEY and CDR2 is SMNVEV (reference sequence). V lost 3 bases to trimming and J lost 4 bases, with 6 bases between them. The CDR3 has 13 amino acids. The chain's CDR3 is CASSLLGTGELFF. The DNA for the CDR3 is TGTGCCAGCAGTTTGCTAGGCACCGGGGAGCTGTTTTTT.

The CDR3 region is CASRDVAGGPHQYF. In nucleotides, the CDR3 is TGTGCCAGCAGGGACGTGGCGGGAGGGCCCCATCAGTACTTC. The chain links TRBV11-2 to TRBJ2-5; 9 bases are shared with TRBD2. This CDR3 spans 14 amino acids. CDR1 is SGHAT and CDR2 is FQNNGV in the germline V gene. Germline trimming cut 6 bases from V and 11 bases from J; bases unmatched to any gene: 13.

This clone appeared a few times. The gene calls are TRBV5-4 and TRBJ2-1, with TRBD1 identical over 7 bases. Germline V gene data show CDR1 as SGHNT and CDR2 as YYREEE (reference sequence). The ends lost 1 base at V and 15 bases at J; junction bases unmatched: 7. CDR3 length: 12 residues. CDR3 in amino acids: CASSLPGQTPFF. DNA of the CDR3: TGTGCCAGCAGCTTGCCGGGACAGACGCCGTTCTTC.